Presented here are 20 T cell receptor beta chains from one specimen sequenced in a study of cytomegalovirus exposure and HLA in healthy donors. The PCR made use of 60 Vbeta and 13 Jbeta primers. This table comes from immunoSEQ multiplex PCR, and its TCRdb copy is limited to in-frame clones, with some not included. Here the sample spans 150,000 to 180,000 clones, less than 80% being singletons. Sequences were obtained from PBMCs. These receptors all come from a man aged 25 to 40 in good health and CMV-seronegative.

The chain is built from TRBV19 and TRBJ1-5; weak D call: TRBD1 (6 bases). This CDR3 is built from 14 residues. V gave up 2 bases and J gave up 6 bases, with 11 bases separating them. In germline, CDR1 is LNHDA, CDR2 SQIVND (reference sequence). The CDR3 DNA is TGTGCCAGTAGTATATTGGGGGCGGCTCAGCCCCAGCATTTT. Translation: CASSILGAAQPQHF.

The genes are TRBV5-1 and TRBJ1-3, with 9 bases lining up with TRBD1. The V segment lost 3 bases and the J segment 4 bases; nucleotides outside the gene matches: 8. Germline CDR1 SGHRS, CDR2 YFSETQ. CDR3 size: 16 residues. CDR3 amino acids: CASSSLGTGSGNTIYF. CDR3 sequence (DNA): TGCGCCAGCAGCTCGCTCGGGACAGGGTCCGGAAACACCATATATTTT.

This clone came up once. The rearrangement joins TRBV5-6 to TRBJ2-7; D is unclear. From germline, CDR1 is SGHDT and CDR2 YYEEEE. V lost 2 bases and J lost 3, with 9 bases in between. The CDR3 loop spans 13 amino acids. DNA of the CDR3: TGTGCCAGCAGCTTTGTCACGAGCTACGAGCAGTACTTC. Translation: CASSFVTSYEQYF.

The chain carries TRBV6-5 and TRBJ2-2, with a possible D match to TRBD1 (6 bases). The CDR3 sequence is 15 residues long. Trimming left V 3 bases short and J 0 bases short, with 8 bases between. Germline assignment: CDR1 MNHEY and CDR2 SVGAGI. CDR3 region: CASSYTGSNTGELFF. For the CDR3, the DNA is TGTGCCAGCAGTTATACAGGGTCGAACACCGGGGAGCTGTTTTTT.

The J gene is TRBJ2-5, the V gene TRBV4-1; D ambiguous. The J call is in doubt because the DNA end fits TRBJ2-7 better. Germline CDR1 is MGHRA and CDR2 is YSYEKL. The CDR3 runs 13 residues. CDR3 residues: CASSRPNSYEQYF. The CDR3 nucleotides are TGCGCCAGCAGCCGTCCAAACTCCTACGAGCAGTACTTC.

This chain links TRBV7-9 with TRBJ1-4, with TRBD1 identical over 8 bases. V was pared by 3 bases and J by 14 bases, with 14 bases of the junction left unmatched. The CDR3 contains 15 residues. Germline assignment: CDR1 SEHNR and CDR2 FQNEAQ (reference sequence). The CDR3 protein is CASSFTGTGLIRLFF. CDR3 coding DNA: TGTGCCAGCAGCTTTACCGGGACAGGTCTAATCCGGCTGTTTTTT.

V usage is TRBV6-1 and J usage is TRBJ1-1; the D gene is possibly TRBD1 (5 bases). The CDR3 spans 13 residues. Germline loops: CDR1 MNHNS, CDR2 SASEGT. The V gene lost 8 bases and the J gene lost 2 bases, with 12 bases spanning the gap. Here the CDR3 reads CASVRGANTEAFF. CDR3 DNA: TGTGCCAGCGTTCGCGGGGCCAACACTGAAGCTTTCTTT.

This clone appeared once. The chain employs TRBV29-1 and TRBJ1-1; D unresolved. This CDR3 contains 13 residues. In germline, CDR1 is SQVTM, CDR2 ANQGSEA. Deletions cut 3 bases from V and 1 base from J, with 9 bases between. CDR3 in DNA: TGCAGCGTTGACGAGGGTAGGAACACTGAAGCTTTCTTT. Translating gives CSVDEGRNTEAFF.

This chain connects TRBV5-4 to TRBJ2-7, with a weak D call TRBD1 (6 bases). Germline V gene sequence: CDR1 SGHNT, CDR2 YYREEE (reference sequence). V was clipped by 0 bases and J by 2 bases, with 9 bases between them. This CDR3 contains 14 residues. CDR3 sequence reads: CASSLEAGAYEQYF. The CDR3 DNA reads TGTGCCAGCAGCTTGGAGGCAGGGGCCTACGAGCAGTACTTC.

In the case of this clone: A read error may produce the germline difference seen at one junction end. The chain links TRBV6-1 to TRBJ1-2, with D possibly matching TRBD1 (6 bases). The CDR3 length is 11 residues. Germline CDR1 is MNHNS and CDR2 is SASEGT. The CDR3 loop is CASSESGGYPF. The CDR3 DNA reads TGTGCCAGCAGTGAATCGGGGGGCTACCCCTTC.

Points on this clone: This CDR3 fails to terminate in the conserved phenylalanine or tryptophan, so it likely reflects a read error. The rearrangement links TRBV27 to TRBJ1-6; TRBD1 is a possible D gene (6 bases). This CDR3 region has 12 residues. Between the trimmed V and J ends, which lost 6 bases and 10 bases, there was a span of 10 bases. Germline V gives CDR1 MNHEY, CDR2 SMNVEV (reference sequence). The CDR3 region is CASRTGRSPLHL. In DNA, the CDR3 is TGTGCCAGCAGGACAGGCCGCTCACCCCTCCACTTG.

The sample holds a few counts of this clone. The chain carries TRBV5-6 and TRBJ1-2, with TRBD1 matching over 12 bases. V was pared by 3 bases and J by 4 bases, with 10 bases of the junction left unmatched. The CDR3 has 17 amino acids. Germline CDR1 reads SGHDT; CDR2 reads YYEEEE. CDR3 in DNA: TGTGCCAGCAGCTGGGGGGACAGGGGGCCCGGGGTCTATGGCTACACCTTC. This translates into CASSWGDRGPGVYGYTF.

This clone has more than one count but fewer than ten. The chain carries TRBV7-9 and TRBJ2-2; 10 positions match TRBD1. V trimming: 4 bases; J trimming: 2 bases; junction bases outside the gene matches: 13. The CDR3 spans 19 residues. Germline CDR1 SEHNR, CDR2 FQNEAQ (reference sequence). CDR3 coding DNA: TGTGCCAGCAGCTACCCCGCGACAGGGGGCGATTATAACACCGGGGAGCTGTTTTTT. This codes for CASSYPATGGDYNTGELFF.

The CDR3: CASSLAGNSNQPQHF. In DNA form, the CDR3 reads TGTGCCAGCAGCTTGGCCGGGAATAGCAATCAGCCCCAGCATTTT. This chain connects TRBV7-8 to TRBJ1-5; the D is unclear. Germline CDR1 SGHVS, CDR2 FQNEAQ. V was clipped by 3 bases and J by 0 bases, with 9 bases between them. This CDR3 region has 15 residues.

The table lists this clone with a few counts. The J gene is TRBJ2-3, the V gene TRBV25-1, with D possibly TRBD2 on 6 matching bases. CDR1 and CDR2 from the germline V gene are MGHDK and SYGVNS. V lost 2 bases and J lost 0, with 12 bases in between. The length of the CDR3 is 16 residues. CDR3 DNA sequence: TGTGCCAGCAGTGAAGGGGGGACTGCTAGCACAGATACGCAGTATTTT. It codes for CASSEGGTASTDTQYF. The full variable domain, its missing parts supplied by reference TRBV25-1 and TRBJ2-3, is EADIYQTPRYLVIGTGKKITLECSQTMGHDKMYWYQQDPGMELHLIHYSYGVNSTEKGDLSSESTVSRIRTEHFPLTLESARPSHTSQYLCASSEGGTASTDTQYFGPGTRLTVL.

The chain couples TRBV2 to TRBJ2-3; 8 bases are a match to TRBD2. Germline CDR1 is SNHLY and CDR2 is FYNNEI. The CDR3 runs to 17 residues. The V gene end was trimmed by 1 base and the J gene end by 5 bases; junction bases not matched to a gene: 11. CDR3 region: CASSEGIAGFRLDTQYF. The CDR3 DNA sequence: TGTGCCAGCAGTGAAGGAATAGCGGGGTTTCGGTTAGATACGCAGTATTTT.

The genes are TRBV2 and TRBJ2-4; weak D call: TRBD1 (6 bases). This CDR3 contains 15 residues. V lost 6 bases to trimming and J lost 1 base, with 13 bases between them. The germline gives CDR1 SNHLY, CDR2 FYNNEI. CDR3 sequence (DNA): TGTGCCAGCAGCCGACAGGAGTCGGCCAAAAACATTCAGTACTTC. It specifies CASSRQESAKNIQYF. Drawing the rest from reference TRBV2 and TRBJ2-4, the complete variable domain is EPEVTQTPSHQVTQMGQEVILRCVPISNHLYFYWYRQILGQKVEFLVSFYNNEISEKSEIFDDQFSVERPDGSNFTLKIRSTKLEDSAMYFCASSRQESAKNIQYFGAGTRLSVL.

The rearrangement joins TRBV7-2 to TRBJ2-5; D call uncertain. The CDR3 runs 11 residues. V lost 5 bases and J lost 2, with 3 bases in between. Germline V gives CDR1 SGHTA, CDR2 FQGNSA. In nucleotides, the CDR3 is TGTGCCAGCAGCATACAAGAGACCCAGTACTTC. Amino acids: CASSIQETQYF.

This sequence joins TRBV5-1 and TRBJ1-2; D not resolved. The germline gives CDR1 SGHRS, CDR2 YFSETQ. This CDR3 comprises 12 residues. The germline V and J ends were trimmed by 0 bases and 7 bases, with 7 bases remaining between them. This CDR3 reads CASSLEGGGYTF. CDR3 DNA sequence: TGCGCCAGCAGCTTGGAAGGCGGTGGCTACACCTTC.

This clone has only a few counts. V gene TRBV4-3 combines with J gene TRBJ1-2; TRBD1 might be the D (6 bases). The CDR3 length is 13 residues. Germline CDR1 reads LGHNA; CDR2 reads YSLEER. The V and J ends lost 4 bases and 2 bases respectively, with 8 bases between them. Here the CDR3 reads CASSRQVNYGYTF. CDR3 nucleotide sequence: TGCGCCAGCAGCCGACAGGTAAACTATGGCTACACCTTC.